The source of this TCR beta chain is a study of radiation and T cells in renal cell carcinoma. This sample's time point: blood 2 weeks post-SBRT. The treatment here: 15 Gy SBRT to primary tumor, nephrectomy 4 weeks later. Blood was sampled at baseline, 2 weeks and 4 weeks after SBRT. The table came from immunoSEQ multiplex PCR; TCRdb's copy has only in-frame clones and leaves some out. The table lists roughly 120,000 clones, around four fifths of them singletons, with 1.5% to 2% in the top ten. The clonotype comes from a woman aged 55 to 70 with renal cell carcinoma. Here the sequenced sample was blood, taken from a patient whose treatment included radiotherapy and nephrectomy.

The CDR3 loop is CASSLQREYEQFF. The CDR3 DNA sequence: TGTGCCAGCAGCTTACAGAGAGAATATGAGCAGTTCTTC. The chain carries TRBV7-3 and TRBJ2-1; D unresolved. Germline loops: CDR1 SGHTA, CDR2 FQGTGA. V was clipped by 2 bases and J by 8 bases, with 10 bases between them. The length of the CDR3 is 13 residues.